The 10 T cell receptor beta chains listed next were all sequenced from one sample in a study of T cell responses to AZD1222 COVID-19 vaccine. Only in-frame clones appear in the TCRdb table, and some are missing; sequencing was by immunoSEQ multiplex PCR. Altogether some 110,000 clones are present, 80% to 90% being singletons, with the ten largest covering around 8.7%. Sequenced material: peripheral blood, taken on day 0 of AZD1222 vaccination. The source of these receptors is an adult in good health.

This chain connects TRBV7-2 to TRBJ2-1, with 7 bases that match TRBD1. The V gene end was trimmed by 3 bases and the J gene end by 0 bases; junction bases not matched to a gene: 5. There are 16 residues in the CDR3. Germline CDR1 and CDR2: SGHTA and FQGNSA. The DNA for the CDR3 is TGTGCCAGCAGCTTTTTATACAGGGGCTCCTACAATGAGCAGTTCTTC. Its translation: CASSFLYRGSYNEQFF.

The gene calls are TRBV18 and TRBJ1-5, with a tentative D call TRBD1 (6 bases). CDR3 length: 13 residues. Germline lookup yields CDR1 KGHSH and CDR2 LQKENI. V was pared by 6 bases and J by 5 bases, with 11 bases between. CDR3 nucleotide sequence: TGTGCCAGCTCCGCGGACAGAGATCAGCCCCAGCATTTT. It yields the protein CASSADRDQPQHF. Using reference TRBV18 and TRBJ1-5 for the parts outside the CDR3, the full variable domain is NAGVMQNPRHLVRRRGQEARLRCSPMKGHSHVYWYRQLPEEGLKFMVYLQKENIIDESGMPKERFSAEFPKEGPSILRIQQVVRGDSAAYFCASSADRDQPQHFGDGTRLSIL.

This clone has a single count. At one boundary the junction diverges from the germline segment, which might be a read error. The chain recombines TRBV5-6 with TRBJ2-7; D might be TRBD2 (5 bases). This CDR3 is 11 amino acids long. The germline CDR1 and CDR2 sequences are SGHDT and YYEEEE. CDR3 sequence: CASSRAGLTSF. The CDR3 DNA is TGTGCCAGCAGCCGCGCGGGCCTAACGTCATTC.

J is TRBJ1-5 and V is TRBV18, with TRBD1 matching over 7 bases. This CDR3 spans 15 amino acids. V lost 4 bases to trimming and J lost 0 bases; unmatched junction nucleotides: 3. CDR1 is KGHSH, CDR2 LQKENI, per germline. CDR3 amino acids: CASSQGQDSNQPQHF. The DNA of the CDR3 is TGTGCCAGCTCACAAGGACAGGATAGCAATCAGCCCCAGCATTTT.

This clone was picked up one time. The DNA for the CDR3 is TGTGCCAGCAGCTCCCGACTAGCGGGGGGACACAATGAGCAGTTCTTC. Encoded protein: CASSSRLAGGHNEQFF. The chain combines TRBV9 with TRBJ2-1, with 13 positions matching TRBD2. V shed 4 bases and J 5 bases; nucleotides not matched to a gene: 6. Germline V CDR1 and CDR2: SGDLS, YYNGEE. The CDR3 has 16 residues.

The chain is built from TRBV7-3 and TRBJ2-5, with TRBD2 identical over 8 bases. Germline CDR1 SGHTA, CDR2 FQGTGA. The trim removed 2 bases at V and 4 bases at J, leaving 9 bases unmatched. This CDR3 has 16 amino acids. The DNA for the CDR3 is TGTGCCAGCAGCTTATGGTCCGGGAGGGGCGGAGAGACCCAGTACTTC. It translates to CASSLWSGRGGETQYF. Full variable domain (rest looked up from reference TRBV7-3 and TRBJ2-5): GAGVSQTPSNKVTEKGKYVELRCDPISGHTALYWYRQSLGQGPEFLIYFQGTGAADDSGLPNDRFFAVRPEGSVSTLKIQRTERGDSAVYLCASSLWSGRGGETQYFGPGTRLLVL.

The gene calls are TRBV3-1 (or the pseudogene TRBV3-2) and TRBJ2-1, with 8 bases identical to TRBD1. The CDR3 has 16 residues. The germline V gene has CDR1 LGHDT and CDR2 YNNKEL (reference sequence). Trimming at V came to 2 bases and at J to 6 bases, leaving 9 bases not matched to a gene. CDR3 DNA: TGTGCCAGCAGCCAAAACCGGGACAGGAGGGGCAATGAGCAGTTCTTC. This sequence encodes CASSQNRDRRGNEQFF.

The DNA for the CDR3 is TGTGCCACAAACGAGGGCCCCTGGTCCTATGGCTACACCTTC. Its protein is CATNEGPWSYGYTF. The V call is TRBV15, the J call TRBJ1-2, with D uncertain. This CDR3 spans 14 amino acids. Trimming left V 9 bases short and J 4 bases short, with 18 bases between. Germline V gives CDR1 LNHNV, CDR2 YYDKDF (reference sequence).

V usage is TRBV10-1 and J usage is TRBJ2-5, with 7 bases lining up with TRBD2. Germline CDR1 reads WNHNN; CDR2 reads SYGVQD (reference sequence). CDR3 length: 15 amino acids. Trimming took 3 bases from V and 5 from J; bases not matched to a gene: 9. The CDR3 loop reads CASSDGGSGVETQYF. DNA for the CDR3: TGCGCCAGCAGTGACGGCGGGAGCGGAGTGGAGACCCAGTACTTC.

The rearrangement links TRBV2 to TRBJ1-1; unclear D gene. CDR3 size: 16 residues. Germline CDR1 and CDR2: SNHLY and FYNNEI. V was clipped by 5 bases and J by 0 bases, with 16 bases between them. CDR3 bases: TGTGCCAGCAGTCCGACCCGAGGTCTGATGAACACTGAAGCTTTCTTT. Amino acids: CASSPTRGLMNTEAFF.